The rows below give T cell receptor beta chains drawn from one sample of a study of cytomegalovirus exposure and HLA in healthy donors. Assay: immunoSEQ multiplex PCR; the TCRdb copy retains only in-frame clones and omits some. This sample contains roughly 58,000 clones. The sequenced sample was PBMCs. These receptor sequences come from a woman aged 50 to 65 in good health and CMV-seropositive. Both conserved end residues are part of each CDR3. A D gene is named only where the DNA matches it firmly.

v_call	j_call	d_call	cdr3_aa	cdr3_nt
TRBV7-9	TRBJ1-4	TRBD1	CASRQGDGEKLFF	TGTGCCAGCAGGCAGGGGGATGGTGAAAAACTGTTTTTT
TRBV7-2	TRBJ2-5	TRBD1	CASSSRPGQGPETQYF	TGTGCCAGCAGCTCCAGACCGGGACAGGGGCCGGAGACCCAGTACTTC
TRBV6-1	TRBJ2-7	TRBD1	CASRDRASYEQYF	TGTGCCAGCAGAGACAGGGCTTCCTACGAGCAGTACTTC
TRBV7-9	TRBJ2-3	.	CASSWGPGQRTDTQYF	TGTGCCAGCAGCTGGGGCCCGGGACAACGCACAGATACGCAGTATTTT
TRBV13	TRBJ1-3	.	CASSLQEFSGNTIYF	TGTGCCAGCAGCTTACAAGAGTTCTCTGGAAACACCATATATTTT
TRBV5-6	TRBJ2-7	.	CASSFDRGPSYEQYF	TGTGCCAGCAGCTTTGATAGGGGTCCTTCCTACGAGCAGTACTTC
TRBV7-3	TRBJ2-1	TRBD2	CASSLIQGGINEQFF	TGTGCCAGCAGCTTAATCCAGGGAGGGATCAATGAGCAGTTCTTC
TRBV15	TRBJ2-5	TRBD2	CATSRVLAGETQYF	TGTGCCACCAGCAGAGTCCTAGCGGGAGAGACCCAGTACTTC
TRBV19	TRBJ2-7	TRBD1	CASSNRDRLSYEQYF	TGTGCCAGTAGTAACCGGGACAGGCTTTCCTACGAGCAGTACTTC
TRBV30	TRBJ2-5	.	CAWSEMRETQYF	TGTGCCTGGAGTGAGATGCGGGAGACCCAGTACTTC
TRBV7-9	TRBJ1-5	TRBD1	CASSYYGTGSNQPQHF	TGTGCCAGCAGTTACTACGGGACAGGGAGCAATCAGCCCCAGCATTTT
TRBV6-5	TRBJ2-1	.	CASSRGSIDNEQFF	TGTGCCAGCAGTCGAGGGTCGATAGACAATGAGCAGTTCTTC
TRBV30	TRBJ1-5	.	CAWTSGDNQPQHF	TGTGCCTGGACGTCGGGGGACAATCAGCCCCAGCATTTT
TRBV5-6	TRBJ2-7	TRBD2	CASSLGLSGSPYEQYF	TGTGCCAGCAGCTTGGGATTAAGCGGGAGCCCCTACGAGCAGTACTTC
TRBV5-1	TRBJ2-5	TRBD2	CASSLSPSGGQETQYF	TGCGCCAGCAGCTTGTCCCCTAGCGGGGGACAAGAGACCCAGTACTTC
TRBV19	TRBJ1-4	.	CASNSRGTGRYEKLFF	TGTGCCAGCAACTCCCGGGGGACCGGACGTTATGAAAAACTGTTTTTT
TRBV30	TRBJ1-4	.	CAWRESGREKLFF	TGTGCCTGGAGGGAGTCAGGGCGTGAAAAACTGTTTTTT
TRBV9	TRBJ1-2	.	CASSVGLAARGYTF	TGTGCCAGCAGCGTAGGTCTGGCGGCACGTGGCTACACCTTC
TRBV28	TRBJ1-2	TRBD1	CASSYRGGKANYGYTF	TGTGCCAGCAGCTACAGGGGAGGCAAAGCTAACTATGGCTACACCTTC
TRBV4-1	TRBJ2-5	.	CASSRGVQETQYF	TGCGCCAGCAGCCGGGGCGTACAAGAGACCCAGTACTTC
TRBV7-9	TRBJ1-1	.	CASSSVRDTEAFF	TGTGCCAGCAGCTCGGTCCGGGACACTGAAGCTTTCTTT
TRBV9	TRBJ1-2	.	CASSARTVDGYTF	TGTGCCAGCAGCGCCCGGACAGTAGATGGCTACACCTTC
TRBV7-2	TRBJ2-5	.	CASSFSRQRETQYF	TGTGCCAGCAGCTTTTCGAGGCAACGGGAGACCCAGTACTTC
TRBV15	TRBJ2-2	TRBD1	CATSRDTGVATGELFF	TGTGCCACCAGCAGAGATACAGGGGTGGCCACCGGGGAGCTGTTTTTT
TRBV6-6	TRBJ1-2	.	CASSFESRGYTF	TGTGCCAGCAGTTTCGAGAGTCGGGGCTACACCTTC
TRBV5-5	TRBJ1-1	.	CASSFMTGLNTEAFF	TGTGCCAGCAGCTTCATGACGGGATTGAACACTGAAGCTTTCTTT
TRBV28	TRBJ2-7	TRBD1	CASSAPPGQDEQYF	TGTGCCAGCAGCGCCCCCCCGGGACAGGACGAGCAGTACTTC
TRBV27	TRBJ1-5	.	CASEMGAVSNQPQHF	TGTGCCAGCGAGATGGGGGCAGTTAGCAATCAGCCCCAGCATTTT
TRBV6-1	TRBJ2-7	.	CASSTGRGAYEQYF	TGTGCCAGCAGTACAGGGAGGGGCGCCTACGAGCAGTACTTC
TRBV29-1	TRBJ1-4	TRBD1	CSAAWDRGEKLFF	TGCAGCGCCGCCTGGGACAGGGGTGAAAAACTGTTTTTT
TRBV6-5	TRBJ1-1	.	CASSYREGTEAFF	TGTGCCAGCAGTTACAGGGAGGGCACTGAAGCTTTCTTT
TRBV11-2	TRBJ2-2	TRBD2	CASSRKLAGGTGELFF	TGTGCCAGCAGTCGGAAACTAGCGGGGGGGACCGGGGAGCTGTTTTTT
TRBV4-1	TRBJ1-2	.	CASSQVNTVTNYGYTF	TGCGCCAGCAGCCAAGTAAATACAGTAACTAACTATGGCTACACCTTC
TRBV7-8	TRBJ2-5	TRBD1	CASSRMTGNQETQYF	TGTGCCAGCAGCCGTATGACAGGGAACCAAGAGACCCAGTACTTC
TRBV5-6	TRBJ2-5	TRBD1	CASSLVTGGQETQYF	TGTGCCAGCAGCTTGGTAACAGGGGGCCAAGAGACCCAGTACTTC
TRBV5-1	TRBJ2-1	TRBD2	CASSEGLAGGDGQFF	TGCGCCAGCAGCGAAGGACTAGCGGGAGGTGACGGGCAGTTCTTC